This section outlines one TCR beta chain sequence together with its context. Its antigen remains unidentified. Trimming leaves V shorter by 2 bases and J shorter by 3 bases, with the junction holding 0 bases beyond the gene matches. CDR3 length: 14 amino acids, cysteine to phenylalanine. Solely the CDR3 DNA is kept, with 42 bases framed from the first base. The CDR1 and CDR2 encoded by the germline V gene (reference sequence) are SGHNT and YYREEE. The source of the sample is a study of cytomegalovirus exposure and HLA in healthy donors (TCRdb year 2017). About the full investigation: An earlier analysis of 587 of the donors reported 276 Gb of sequence data and around 110 million unique TCR beta sequences from about 179 million T cells. An early release that covered some 640 HLA-typed donors contained 300 to 350 gigabases of sequencing data and tens of millions of unique TCR sequences. Of the roughly 400 genotyped donors, 81% were placed in the genetic ancestry cluster associated with self-reported Caucasian donors. The study aimed to test whether cataloging public T cell receptors could reveal signatures of past pathogen exposure. Using immunosequencing, the study profiled T cell repertoires from 640 or so subjects and related those repertoires to cytomegalovirus serostatus. Besides the first cohort of hundreds of subjects, a separate validation cohort made up of 120 different subjects was used. The study combined high-throughput TCR immunosequencing, statistical association of individual TCRs with disease status, and machine learning to predict cytomegalovirus infection status. A later analysis re-analyzed previously published TCR beta repertoires from about 600 donors and added high-resolution HLA genotyping to study TCR occurrence patterns. Rather than drawing on any new phenotypic data, the later analysis identified candidate immune exposures from TCR beta sequences and the way those sequences occurred across donors. An earlier analysis of some 600 of the donors applied high-throughput TCR beta sequencing to assess whether each TCR beta V gene segment acted as functional or pseudogenic. Donor age, sex, ethnicity and CMV serostatus were compiled together with the repertoire data. In a later genetic analysis, genome-wide SNP genotypes for about 65% of the 666 donors were used, and that subset was treated as a discovery cohort. Every repertoire in the discovery cohort had been generated on one and the same sequencing platform. Both class I and class II loci were covered by HLA typing, at four-digit resolution. The number of donors typed differed by locus, with roughly 620-640 for A, B, C, DRB1 and DQB1, roughly 520 for DQA1, approximately 580 for DPA1, and some 450 for DPB1. Four or five DR-DQ haplotypes were handled as single units for association and clustering, since linkage in the cohort was strong. On average, approximately 250,000 unique TCR beta nucleotide sequences were sequenced per donor among fewer than 500 genotyped donors of the cohort, with roughly 18% of those sequences being non-productive. Points the paper makes about the study in general: According to the authors, the approach could potentially be generalized to other disease states and immunological phenotypes. The classifier was reported to diagnose cytomegalovirus status with high specificity and sensitivity in both the original cohort and the validation cohort. Most CMV-associated TCR beta chains appeared to be HLA-restricted in a later analysis, and the HLA associations seemed to be driven largely by CMV exposure. The earlier analysis of around 600 of the donors excluded roughly 16 rarely observed V segments, including chromosome 9 orphons, because counts were too low. In a later analysis, several top co-occurrence clusters were reported to appear linked to parvovirus B19, influenza, CMV and Epstein-Barr virus. Because the 87-base-pair reads could not distinguish some IMGT-functional V segments, including TRBV6-2 and TRBV6-3, those segments were excluded. According to a later analysis, TCR association rates differed among HLA loci, with DRB1 alleles showing the most associated TCRs and HLA-C alleles showing the fewest. Broadly in line with IMGT annotations, most TCR beta V segments showed up in productive rearrangements about 90% or about 30% of the time in an earlier analysis of some 590 of the donors. In this cohort, only TCR beta chains were sequenced, and detectable features were limited by the absence of alpha or paired-chain data. Because HLA typing was unavailable for some donors at each locus, only the typed subset was used in association tests. A further reported finding was that TCR beta sequences accurately predicted the HLA-A and HLA-B alleles for most subjects in the first cohort. Presence/absence analyses assumed roughly uniform sequencing depth across donors, an assumption that may not hold. Correlated functional status among segregating V segments might be attributable to linkage disequilibrium, but an unknown experimental factor could not be ruled out. Immune exposure information for the cohort was limited to CMV serostatus. In a later analysis, HLA-associated TCR beta chains showed more clonal expansion and lower generation probabilities than non-associated chains that were equally common. A cluster of highly shared sequence variants was judged likely to represent a technical artifact of the sequencing pipeline. In the study, about 150 TCR beta chains were listed as associated with cytomegalovirus. Strong co-occurrence of HLA alleles, especially DR and DQ, made assigning TCR associations to individual alleles difficult. A few of the identified cytomegalovirus-associated TCR beta chains were confirmed in vitro to be specific for cytomegalovirus antigens. According to a later genetic analysis, donors in an Asian-associated ancestry cluster had fewer N-insertions in productive TCRs than the roughly 700-donor mean. A later genetic analysis associated a missense DCLRE1C variant with V-gene and J-gene trimming of TCR beta chains, and an independent cohort replicated the association. At a false discovery rate of 0.05, a later analysis linked roughly 17,000 TCR beta sequences to specific HLA alleles. Most TCR sequences were observed very rarely across donors, whereas some public TCRs were present in many individuals.

The cohort was made up of roughly 670 healthy bone marrow donors. At the time of sampling, all cohort members were nominally healthy, though unrecorded immune exposures were likely present. The donor tested CMV seropositive, placing the donor among the 250 to 350 seropositive members of the cohort. A peripheral blood sample was collected from each donor, and TCR beta sequencing was performed on peripheral blood mononuclear cells. Genomic DNA was extracted from the blood cell samples with the Qiagen DNeasy Blood Extraction Kit. Library preparation used the immunoSEQ multiplex PCR assay. For the multiplex PCR, a mixture combining 60 forward primers for TCR Vbeta segments and 13 reverse primers for TCR Jbeta segments was used. Amplification of the CDR3 region of rearranged TCR beta genes was performed with a multiplex PCR assay on genomic DNA. The amplified TCR beta libraries were sequenced on the Illumina HiSeq System as 87-base-pair reads. The paper's data handling went like this. Across the roughly 700 repertoires, a later analysis counted tens of millions of unique TCR beta chains, around 11 million of which were shared by at least two donors. Raw reads were error-corrected and collapsed into unique sequences with a nearest-neighbor algorithm that merged closely related sequences to remove PCR and sequencing errors. To assign V, D and J gene segments, CDR3 sequences were aligned to IMGT reference sequences. For a sequence to be retained, at least a six-nucleotide match to both a V gene segment and a J gene segment was required. A rearrangement counted as productive if the CDR3 had no stop codons and remained in frame with V and J, and every other rearrangement counted as non-productive. CDR3 was defined by IMGT convention, running from the second conserved V-encoded cysteine to the conserved J-encoded phenylalanine. The earlier analysis of 450 to 750 of the donors excluded any sequence lacking an unambiguous match to a single V gene segment. In an earlier analysis of 450 to 750 of the donors, a V segment was called functional when productive rearrangements were above 56.7%, and segregating when the standard deviation between donors exceeded 5%. A statistical classification framework was built for diagnosing cytomegalovirus status from the catalog of TCR beta chain sequences. A later analysis assigned V and J genes by comparing TCR nucleotide sequences with IMGT/GENE-DB human TR gene sequences. Using the TCRdist pipeline, a later analysis assigned CDR3 sequences along with most-parsimonious VDJ recombination scenarios. In a later analysis, each TCR beta chain was defined by its CDR3 amino acid sequence together with its V-gene family, and reads lacking a unique V-gene family were excluded. To address suspected cross-contamination and a sequencing artifact, a later analysis removed over 500 highly shared, low-generation-probability nucleotide sequences. A later analysis calculated a clonal expansion index for each public chain from normalized within-repertoire ranks of inferred template counts. In a later analysis, generation probabilities were computed using a VDJ recombination model fitted to out-of-frame rearrangements, and the results were checked against IGoR. Hypergeometric tests were used in a later analysis to score TCR-TCR, TCR-HLA and TCR-CMV co-occurrence, with a repertoire-size bias correction applied to the TCR pairs. To estimate false discovery rates, a later analysis permuted the HLA or CMV assignments 20 times. A later analysis grouped co-occurring TCRs with DBSCAN, adding TCRdist sequence similarity when clustering within HLA-allele-positive subsets. Repertoires with fewer than 30,000 or more than 120,000 public chains, plus five repertoires with anomalous nucleotide sharing, were excluded from co-occurrence clustering. Not all clones reach the TCRdb copy of this immuneACCESS table, which keeps in-frame sequences only. Checked studies attribute under half of the gap to unresolved V genes and leave the rest unexplained. For V, J and clone size, that table is used; D and trimming come from the DNA. The table kept for this sample lists about 210,000 clones. Of the sample, approximately 1% falls within the top ten clones.

The clonotype originates from a woman aged 25 to 39 in good health and CMV-seropositive. This receptor chain uses TRBV5-4 and TRBJ1-4, with 8 middle bases fitting TRBD1. Sequenced sample: PBMCs. The nucleotides are TGTGCCAGCAGCTTACAGGGGGCTAATGAAAAACTGTTTTTT. Its coded protein is CASSLQGANEKLFF.